This T cell receptor (beta chain) was identified in a study of regulatory T cells in long-lasting Graves disease. General observations from the study: Investigators studied peripheral blood only, not thyroid tissue. Favoring TRBV28, TRBJ1-2 and TRBJ2-5 was a feature seen in persistent disease. Having only a small sample size may have limited accuracy. Sharing of public clonotypes was greater in persistent patients (approximately 2,700) than in new patients (about 970).

Specified time point: newly diagnosed GD, antithyroid drugs for less than 3 months. Following extraction of RNA from PBMCs, that RNA was used to make the TCR library. iRepertoire HTBI primers and Arm-PCR of CDR3 regions built TCR beta libraries. TCRdb reanalysed the multiplex PCR reads using MiXCR and keeps one entry per CDR3 protein. The sample carries 320,000 or so distinct CDR3 sequences, 15% to 20% recorded once. Germline V CDR1 and CDR2: GTSNPN, SVGIG (reference sequence). V lost 1 base, J lost 3 bases, and 8 bases stayed unmatched. This CDR3 comprises 16 residues. This clonotype was seen ten or more times. The antigen is unknown.

This clonotype originated in a female donor with Graves disease. Sequenced material: peripheral blood mononuclear cells (PBMCs), taken at new diagnosis, from a patient treated with antithyroid drugs. The gene calls are TRBV30 and TRBJ2-2; 7 bases align to TRBD2. CDR3 DNA sequence: TGTGCCTGGAGTGGAAGGGAGGGCAGGGACACCGGGGAGCTGTTTTTT. This codes for CAWSGREGRDTGELFF.